The 5 T cell receptor beta chains below come from one sample, sequenced in a study of cytomegalovirus exposure and HLA in healthy donors. This PCR relied on a set of 60 Vbeta primers and 13 Jbeta primers. The repertoire was sequenced with immunoSEQ multiplex PCR; TCRdb's copy has only in-frame clones and lacks some. The sample has around 99,000 clones, roughly 70% seen once; the top ten hold roughly 8%. Sequenced input: PBMCs. The origin of the receptors is a man aged 40-55 years in good health and CMV-seronegative.

The chain is built from TRBV11-2 and TRBJ2-6; 10 nucleotides agree with TRBD2. This CDR3 region has 19 residues. Germline CDR1 and CDR2: SGHAT and FQNNGV. The V and J ends lost 8 bases and 4 bases, in that order; junction bases with no gene match: 17. The CDR3 bases are TGTGCCAGCCGCGACCGAATAAGCGGGGGGGCCTACGGGGCCAACGTCCTGACTTTC. It specifies CASRDRISGGAYGANVLTF.

This clone was detected once. The genes are TRBV7-2 and TRBJ2-1; 8 bases are shared with TRBD2. The J segment lost 7 bases and the V segment lost 3 bases, leaving 5 bases of the junction unmatched. From germline, CDR1 is SGHTA and CDR2 FQGNSA. The CDR3 runs 14 residues. CDR3 loop: CASSFFRGGNEQFF. The DNA of the CDR3 is TGTGCCAGCAGCTTTTTCCGGGGGGGTAATGAGCAGTTCTTC.

This clone is judged medium-sized (0.01 to 0.1%). The chain couples TRBV6-5 to TRBJ1-4, with 7 bases that match TRBD1. The CDR3 is 12 amino acids. V lost 6 bases to trimming and J lost 8 bases; unmatched junction nucleotides: 3. Germline loops: CDR1 MNHEY, CDR2 SVGAGI. CDR3 sequence: CASSQGGEKLFF. In DNA, the CDR3 is TGTGCCAGCAGCCAGGGGGGAGAAAAACTGTTTTTT.

V is TRBV6-1 and J is TRBJ1-5, with D perhaps matching TRBD1 (5 bases). Germline assignment: CDR1 MNHNS and CDR2 SASEGT. Trimming removed 6 bases at V and 0 bases at J, with 6 bases between. This CDR3 has 13 residues. In DNA, the CDR3 is TGTGCCAGCAGGACAGTTAGCAATCAGCCCCAGCATTTT. Translated, it gives CASRTVSNQPQHF.

This clone was recorded a few times. V is TRBV10-2 and J is TRBJ2-7; TRBD1 aligns across 9 bases. This CDR3 is built from 14 residues. Germline CDR1 WSHSY, CDR2 SAAADI. V was clipped by 7 bases and J by 9 bases; unmatched bases: 13. This CDR3 is CASMSPGQGGGQYF. CDR3 nucleotides: TGCGCCAGCATGAGTCCGGGACAGGGAGGTGGGCAGTACTTC.